This T cell receptor (beta chain) was captured by sequencing in a study of vaccination and CD4 T cells after COVID-19. Oncomine TCR Beta short-read sequencing was applied to DNA from cultured CD4+ T cells. From the PCR reads, TCRdb called clonotypes with MiXCR, one entry per CDR3 protein. Of about 24,000 distinct CDR3 sequences listed, 30% are singletons. General study points: Convalescent patients had 304 of 307 vaccine-specific clones showing spike mono-reactivity.

As to this clonotype: Antigen: not known.

Time point specified: late sampling 161 to 241 days after vaccination in a few convalescent patients. Treatment given: roughly ten-day PBMC culture with coronavirus spike peptide pools or control peptides (ViraFEST assay). ViraFEST grew antigen-specific T cells using peptide pools, then sequenced TCRs. The CDR3 runs 13 residues. Germline V lookup: CDR1 SGHTA, CDR2 FQGNSA. Trimming cost V 3 bases and J 7 bases, with 10 bases left between them. The V gene is TRBV7-2, the J gene TRBJ2-1; no clear D. Here the sequenced sample was CD4+ T cells from blood, cultured in vitro, taken about 7 months after SARS-CoV-2 vaccination. This sequence originates from a human donor who had recovered from COVID-19. CDR3 loop: CASSFDPLNEQFF. The CDR3 DNA reads TGTGCCAGCAGCTTTGACCCTTTGAATGAGCAGTTCTTC.